These 18 T cell receptor beta chains originate from one sample sequenced in a study of blood T cells in healthy people across ages. A J-beta primer mix and a sample-barcoded 5' primer were used in a second PCR of roughly 6 to 12 cycles. In TCRdb, the 5' RACE reads were re-called with MiXCR into one record per CDR3 protein. Of about 750,000 distinct CDR3 sequences in the sample, approximately 53% are singletons; the top ten hold 41%. Sequencing used blood. These TCRs come from an elderly man in good health.

V is TRBV5-1 and J is TRBJ1-5, with D possibly matching TRBD1 (6 bases). The V end was cut by 4 bases, the J end by 3 bases, with 26 bases between. CDR3 length equals 19 residues. Per the germline V gene, CDR1 is SGHRS and CDR2 is YFSETQ. CDR3 sequence (DNA): TGCGCCAGCAGCCGCAACCGGGACATGCCTTCCACCGCCAATCAGCCCCAGCATTTT. It is translated as CASSRNRDMPSTANQPQHF.

This clonotype turned up a few times. The rearrangement joins TRBV6-6 to TRBJ1-2, with D perhaps matching TRBD1 (5 bases). The germline V gene has CDR1 MNHNY and CDR2 SVGAGI (reference sequence). Trimming took off 0 bases at V and 8 bases at J, with 7 bases between the two ends. The CDR3 loop spans 12 amino acids. CDR3 residues: CASSYSGEGYTF. CDR3 DNA sequence: TGTGCCAGCAGTTACTCAGGGGAAGGCTACACCTTC.

This clonotype is a singleton in its sample. The chain carries TRBV7-2 and TRBJ2-1, with 9 bases identical to TRBD2. The CDR3 is 15 residues long. With 1 base clipped from V and 6 bases from J, the junction kept 4 bases outside the gene matches. CDR1 and CDR2 from the germline V gene are SGHTA and FQGNSA. This CDR3 is CASSLDGGGANEQFF. The CDR3 DNA follows: TGTGCCAGCAGCTTAGACGGCGGGGGGGCCAATGAGCAGTTCTTC. The whole variable domain, filled in from reference TRBV7-2 and TRBJ2-1, reads GAGVSQSPSNKVTEKGKDVELRCDPISGHTALYWYRQSLGQGLEFLIYFQGNSAPDKSGLPSDRFSAERTGGSVSTLTIQRTQQEDSAVYLCASSLDGGGANEQFFGPGTRLTVL.

CDR3 loop: CASSVGQGIDEQYF. The CDR3 DNA sequence: TGCGCCAGCAGCGTGGGACAGGGGATCGACGAGCAGTACTTC. This chain links TRBV5-1 with TRBJ2-7; 10 bases align to TRBD1. After removal of 4 bases from V and 5 bases from J, the junction contained 6 bases not matched to a gene. There are 14 residues in the CDR3. The germline V gene encodes CDR1 SGHRS and CDR2 YFSETQ.

This clonotype was observed a few times. The V call is TRBV29-1, the J call TRBJ2-4; D is unresolved. CDR1 is SQVTM, CDR2 ANQGSEA, per germline. The CDR3 is 14 residues long. V was cut by 5 bases and J by 0 bases, with 11 bases left in between. CDR3: CSVLTPRAKNIQYF. CDR3 DNA: TGCAGCGTTCTCACCCCGCGAGCCAAAAACATTCAGTACTTC. Drawing the rest from reference TRBV29-1 and TRBJ2-4, the complete variable domain is SAVISQKPSRDICQRGTSLTIQCQVDSQVTMMFWYRQQPGQSLTLIATANQGSEATYESGFVIDKFPISRPNLTFSTLTVSNMSPEDSSIYLCSVLTPRAKNIQYFGAGTRLSVL.

The rearrangement uses TRBV29-1 and TRBJ1-1; D gene unclear. V gave up 2 bases and J gave up 5 bases, with 9 bases separating them. CDR1 and CDR2 (germline): SQVTM, ANQGSEA. The CDR3 is 12 amino acids. CDR3 amino acids: CSVESSGTEAFF. DNA for the CDR3: TGCAGCGTTGAATCTAGTGGAACTGAAGCTTTCTTT.

This clonotype came up a few times. The chain has TRBV3-1 and TRBJ2-1; D unresolved. There are 14 residues in the CDR3. With 0 bases removed from V and 5 bases from J, the gap between germline ends came to 8 bases. Per the germline V gene, CDR1 is LGHDT and CDR2 is YNNKEL (reference sequence). The CDR3 nucleotides are TGTGCCAGCAGCCAAGATAGGGTCAACAATGAGCAGTTCTTC. Protein: CASSQDRVNNEQFF.

The CDR3 reads CSARKLGAGGTDTQYF. CDR3 coding DNA: TGCAGTGCTAGAAAGCTCGGAGCGGGAGGCACAGATACGCAGTATTTT. The chain recombines TRBV20-1 with TRBJ2-3, with 8 bases that match TRBD2. The ends lost 2 bases at V and 1 base at J; junction bases unmatched: 8. The CDR3 sequence is 16 residues long. Germline-derived CDR1 and CDR2 are DFQATT and SNEGSKA (reference sequence).

This clonotype was observed a few times. The gene calls are TRBV20-1 and TRBJ2-7; 9 bases map to TRBD2. With V trimmed by 5 bases and J by 2 bases, 4 bases remained unmatched. There are 13 residues in the CDR3. Germline CDR1 DFQATT, CDR2 SNEGSKA (reference sequence). CDR3 loop: CSALSGRPYEQYF. The CDR3 DNA follows: TGCAGTGCTCTTAGCGGGAGACCCTACGAGCAGTACTTC.

This clonotype turned up a few times. V gene TRBV4-1 combines with J gene TRBJ2-4; perhaps TRBD2 as D (7 bases). Per germline, CDR1 MGHRA and CDR2 YSYEKL. The CDR3 length is 17 residues. V was cut by 1 base and J by 1 base, with 14 bases left in between. The CDR3 region has the DNA TGCGCCAGCAGCCAAGGGCACGGGGGGCTCGCCAAAAACATTCAGTACTTC. Translated, it gives CASSQGHGGLAKNIQYF.

This chain connects TRBV18 to TRBJ1-1; the match to TRBD1 covers 8 bases. The CDR3 totals 16 residues. V gave up 0 bases and J gave up 4 bases; unmatched junction bases: 7. Looked up from germline, CDR1 is KGHSH and CDR2 is LQKENI. CDR3 protein: CASSPPRTGTGTEAFF. CDR3 in DNA: TGTGCCAGCTCACCACCGCGGACAGGGACGGGCACTGAAGCTTTCTTT. Filled out from reference TRBV18 and TRBJ1-1, the complete variable domain reads NAGVMQNPRHLVRRRGQEARLRCSPMKGHSHVYWYRQLPEEGLKFMVYLQKENIIDESGMPKERFSAEFPKEGPSILRIQQVVRGDSAAYFCASSPPRTGTGTEAFFGQGTRLTVV.

A few counts support this clonotype. This chain links TRBV11-3 with TRBJ2-5, with 9 bases that match TRBD2. V shed 2 bases, J shed 2 bases, and the junction held 6 bases outside the gene matches. Germline CDR1 SGHNT, CDR2 YENEEA. This CDR3 has 16 amino acids. The CDR3 loop reads CASSLRLAGKQETQYF. In nucleotides, the CDR3 is TGTGCCAGCAGCTTAAGGCTAGCGGGGAAACAAGAGACCCAGTACTTC.

The genes are TRBV15 and TRBJ2-7; D is undetermined. The V gene's germline CDR1 is LNHNV and CDR2 YYDKDF (reference sequence). CDR3 length equals 13 residues. V was pared by 0 bases and J by 4 bases, with 7 bases between. CDR3 in amino acids: CATSRDPGYEQYF. In nucleotides, the CDR3 is TGTGCCACCAGCAGAGATCCAGGTTACGAGCAGTACTTC.

This clonotype was detected only once. This chain links TRBV11-2 with TRBJ2-5; D possibly matches TRBD1 or TRBD2 (5 bases each). The CDR3 spans 15 residues. Germline lookup yields CDR1 SGHAT and CDR2 FQNNGV. Trimming pared 5 bases from V and 1 base from J, leaving 14 bases between. CDR3 DNA sequence: TGTGCCAGCAGCCCTCGGGACGGCACCCAAGAGACCCAGTACTTC. This codes for CASSPRDGTQETQYF.

This clonotype was seen only a few times. CDR3 bases: TGCAGTGCTAGTCTTCTAGCGGGATGGGTTGAGCAGTTCTTC. This translates into CSASLLAGWVEQFF. The chain carries TRBV20-1 and TRBJ2-1, with 9 bases matching TRBD2. This CDR3 is 14 amino acids long. V shed 3 bases, J shed 9 bases, and the junction held 9 bases outside the gene matches. From germline, CDR1 is DFQATT and CDR2 SNEGSKA (reference sequence).

This clonotype was counted at least ten times. The chain has TRBV28 and TRBJ2-7; D assignment may be TRBD1 or TRBD2 (5 bases each). Looked up from germline, CDR1 is MDHEN and CDR2 is SYDVKM. This CDR3 spans 17 amino acids. V was shortened by 4 bases and J by 3 bases, with 22 bases between the two germline ends. Here the CDR3 reads CASSSPPPGHLYYEQYF. In DNA, the CDR3 is TGTGCCAGCAGTTCCCCCCCACCGGGGCATTTATACTACGAGCAGTACTTC.

This clonotype showed up just a few times. The gene calls are TRBV9 and TRBJ2-7; 13 bases fit TRBD2. CDR1 SGDLS and CDR2 YYNGEE come from the germline V gene. V lost 3 bases to trimming and J lost 2 bases; unmatched junction nucleotides: 2. This CDR3 comprises 15 residues. The CDR3 DNA is TGTGCCAGCAGCGAGGGACTAGCGGGGACCTACGAGCAGTACTTC. Protein sequence: CASSEGLAGTYEQYF.

This chain joins TRBV7-7 and TRBJ2-1, with 11 bases fitting TRBD2. This CDR3 is built from 14 residues. The J segment lost 6 bases and the V segment lost 5 bases, leaving 3 bases of the junction unmatched. Germline V gene sequence: CDR1 SSHAT, CDR2 FNYEAQ (reference sequence). The CDR3 protein is CASSTGTSGNEQFF. CDR3 DNA sequence: TGTGCCAGCAGCACAGGGACTAGCGGCAATGAGCAGTTCTTC.